Presented here are 8 T cell receptor beta chains from one specimen sequenced in a study of T cells in Graves' hyperthyroidism and ophthalmopathy (dated by TCRdb to the late 2010s). Library method: multiplex PCR. Sequencing instrument: Illumina HiSeq 2000. The TCR beta CDR3 regions were amplified from the RNA transcripts. The TCR CDR3 was subjected to a first round of RT-PCR using the HTBI primer set and the Qiagen OneStep RT-PCR kit. TCRdb redid the processing of the public reads, applying fastp at Q25 and MiXCR, and retained in-frame beta chains. Identical CDR3 protein sequences are pooled into one entry, listed with their most common genes and DNA. The sample table lists about 380,000 distinct CDR3 sequences, 15% to 20% of them with a count of one. 40% of the sample lies in the top ten. The sample taken for sequencing was blood. The source of these receptors is a man aged 18 to 29 with Graves' ophthalmopathy.

V is TRBV10-1 and J is TRBJ2-3, with unresolved D. The length of the CDR3 is 14 residues. Germline CDR1 reads WNHNN; CDR2 reads SYGVQD (reference sequence). Trimming left V 5 bases short and J 1 base short, with 10 bases between. The CDR3 sequence is CASSRTSGTDTQYF. The CDR3 nucleotides read TGCGCCAGCAGTAGGACCAGCGGCACAGATACGCAGTATTTT.

This clonotype was counted many times. The V gene is TRBV12-3 or TRBV12-4, the J gene TRBJ2-1; D gene uncertain. Deletions cut 4 bases from V and 3 bases from J, with 7 bases between. CDR3 length: 13 residues. CDR3 residues: CASSYGSYNEQFF. CDR3 DNA: TGTGCCAGCAGTTATGGAAGCTACAATGAGCAGTTCTTC.

This clonotype was recorded at least ten times. This chain links TRBV18 with TRBJ2-2; D gene unclear. Between the trimmed V and J ends, which lost 3 bases and 1 base, there was a span of 6 bases. Per the germline V gene, CDR1 is KGHSH and CDR2 is LQKENI. This CDR3 spans 14 amino acids. The CDR3 nucleotides read TGTGCCAGCTCACCCCGTAGGAACACCGGGGAGCTGTTTTTT. It is translated as CASSPRRNTGELFF.

This clonotype was counted at least ten times. This chain joins TRBV5-8 and TRBJ1-2; the D is unclear. This CDR3 has 15 residues. The germline V and J ends were trimmed by 0 bases and 8 bases, with 17 bases remaining between them. Germline loops: CDR1 SGHTS, CDR2 YDEGEE. The CDR3 loop reads CASSLDGRGLSGYTF. CDR3 DNA: TGTGCCAGCAGCTTGGACGGGCGCGGTCTGTCCGGCTACACCTTC.

The CDR3: CASSEAEAGTKVRPQHF. The DNA for the CDR3 is TGTGCCAGCAGTGAAGCGGAGGCAGGTACCAAGGTGAGGCCCCAGCATTTT. The chain is built from TRBV2 and TRBJ1-5; D gene unclear. The V and J ends lost 0 bases and 9 bases respectively, with 21 bases between them. CDR1 and CDR2 (germline): SNHLY, FYNNEI. CDR3 size: 17 residues.

About this clonotype itself: A much larger clonotype is one base distant, so this may be a read error. This chain uses TRBV6-1 with TRBJ2-3; 12 bases are a match to TRBD2. Per the germline V gene, CDR1 is MNHNS and CDR2 is SASEGT. The CDR3 runs 16 residues. V was pared by 5 bases and J by 3 bases, with 6 bases of the junction left unmatched. The CDR3: CASSMLAGGPTDTQYF. CDR3 nucleotides: TGTGCCAGCAGTATGCTAGCGGGGGGGCCGACAGATACGCAGTATTTT.

This clonotype was seen at least ten times. This rearrangement joins TRBV27 to TRBJ2-1; 9 bases are shared with TRBD1. The CDR3 runs to 14 residues. The V gene's germline CDR1 is MNHEY and CDR2 SMNVEV (reference sequence). The V segment lost 5 bases and the J segment 7 bases; nucleotides outside the gene matches: 6. The DNA for the CDR3 is TGTGCCAGCAGTCCCGGGACAGGGTGGAATGAGCAGTTCTTC. Protein: CASSPGTGWNEQFF.

V is TRBV20-1 and J is TRBJ2-7; D may be TRBD1 or TRBD2 (5 bases each). Trimming stripped 0 bases from V and 3 bases from J, with 18 bases between. Germline assignment: CDR1 DFQATT and CDR2 SNEGSKA (reference sequence). The CDR3 sequence is 16 residues long. For the CDR3, the DNA is TGCAGTGCTAGAGATCTGGGGACGGGGCTTTTCTACGAGCAGTACTTC. Its protein product is CSARDLGTGLFYEQYF.